The 25 T cell receptor beta chains below come from one sample, sequenced in a study of cytomegalovirus exposure and HLA in healthy donors. Profiled with immunoSEQ multiplex PCR; TCRdb holds only in-frame clones, not every one. The sample includes about 200,000 clones, about nine tenths seen only once; the top ten take roughly 2%. Material for sequencing was PBMCs. All receptors derive from a woman aged 18-29 years in good health and CMV-seropositive.

This rearrangement joins TRBV7-2 to TRBJ1-3; TRBD1 is a possible D gene (6 bases). With 5 bases removed from V and 0 bases from J, the gap between germline ends came to 8 bases. Germline values: CDR1 SGHTA, CDR2 FQGNSA. CDR3 length equals 14 residues. DNA for the CDR3: TGTGCCAGCAGCCAGGGGAGCTCTGGAAACACCATATATTTT. Translated, it gives CASSQGSSGNTIYF.

The chain links TRBV6-5 to TRBJ2-1; 9 bases match TRBD1. The junction had 11 bases not matched to a gene; V was cut back by 7 bases and J by 7 bases. The germline V gene encodes CDR1 MNHEY and CDR2 SVGAGI. The CDR3 spans 15 residues. CDR3 coding DNA: TGTGCCAGCACTCGGCCGGGACAGGGAGGGAATGAGCAGTTCTTC. Translation: CASTRPGQGGNEQFF.

The chain recombines TRBV4-1 with TRBJ2-7; 9 bases map to TRBD2. Germline CDR1 is MGHRA and CDR2 is YSYEKL. This CDR3 has 15 amino acids. With V trimmed by 4 bases and J by 0 bases, 4 bases remained unmatched. In DNA form, the CDR3 reads TGCGCCAGCAGCCGTTTTAGCGGGAGCTCCTACGAGCAGTACTTC. It encodes CASSRFSGSSYEQYF.

This chain connects TRBV19 to TRBJ1-1; the match to TRBD1 covers 8 bases. Germline V gene data show CDR1 as LNHDA and CDR2 as SQIVND (reference sequence). V dropped 6 bases and J dropped 8; count of bases not matched to a gene: 11. This CDR3 contains 14 residues. CDR3 DNA: TGTGCCAGTAGCCCCCCAGGATGGGACAGGGAAGCTTTCTTT. Translating it yields CASSPPGWDREAFF.

The chain is built from TRBV11-2 and TRBJ2-7; a possible D gene is TRBD2 (6 bases). V gave up 4 bases and J gave up 2 bases, with 15 bases separating them. The CDR3 is 15 residues long. Germline CDR1 and CDR2: SGHAT and FQNNGV. The DNA of the CDR3 is TGTGCCAGCAGCTCCTCGACTAGTAACGCCTACGAGCAGTACTTC. Amino acid sequence: CASSSSTSNAYEQYF.

V usage is TRBV28 and J usage is TRBJ2-7, with TRBD1 as a possible D gene (6 bases). Trimming shortened V by 2 bases and J by 3 bases, and 11 bases separated the two germline ends. The V gene's germline CDR1 is MDHEN and CDR2 SYDVKM. The CDR3 covers 14 residues. The CDR3 nucleotides read TGTGCCAGCAGTTTAGATCTAGGGGGCTACGAGCAGTACTTC. It yields the protein CASSLDLGGYEQYF.

V gene TRBV7-9 combines with J gene TRBJ1-1; 7 bases map to TRBD1. The CDR3 runs 13 residues. The germline V gene encodes CDR1 SEHNR and CDR2 FQNEAQ (reference sequence). J gave up 3 bases and V 2 bases, and 0 bases lay outside the gene matches. CDR3 bases: TGTGCCAGCAGCTTAAGGGGGCACACTGAAGCTTTCTTT. Translated: CASSLRGHTEAFF. Full variable domain (missing parts from reference TRBV7-9 and TRBJ1-1): DTGVSQNPRHKITKRGQNVTFRCDPISEHNRLYWYRQTLGQGPEFLTYFQNEAQLEKSRLLSDRFSAERPKGSFSTLEIQRTEQGDSAMYLCASSLRGHTEAFFGQGTRLTVV.

The chain carries TRBV10-3 and TRBJ1-5; D is possibly TRBD1 (5 bases). The CDR3 is made up of 15 amino acids. V lost 0 bases, J lost 5 bases, and 11 bases lay in between. CDR1 is ENHRY, CDR2 SYGVKD, per germline. The CDR3 nucleotides read TGTGCCATCAGTGAGTCGGTGACAGTCCATCAGCCCCAGCATTTT. It translates to CAISESVTVHQPQHF.

The V gene is TRBV27, the J gene TRBJ2-7; tentatively, D is TRBD2 (5 bases). The CDR3 totals 13 residues. CDR1 is MNHEY, CDR2 SMNVEV, per germline (reference sequence). Trimming took 3 bases from V and 6 from J, leaving 12 bases between them. CDR3 region: CASSLGSSPEQYF. CDR3 DNA: TGTGCCAGCAGTTTGGGGAGTTCCCCCGAGCAGTACTTC.

The chain has TRBV10-3 and TRBJ2-7; TRBD2 matches 7 bases. With V trimmed by 6 bases and J by 4 bases, 6 bases remained unmatched. This CDR3 spans 13 amino acids. Germline lookup yields CDR1 ENHRY and CDR2 SYGVKD. The CDR3 bases are TGTGCCATCAGAAAGGCTAGCGGATACGAGCAGTACTTC. Protein product: CAIRKASGYEQYF.

In its sample, this clone was seen a few times. CDR3 loop: CASSGQGGYGYTF. The CDR3 nucleotides read TGTGCCAGCAGCGGACAGGGGGGTTATGGCTACACCTTC. The rearrangement links TRBV6-6 to TRBJ1-2, with 10 nucleotides matching TRBD1. Germline CDR1 and CDR2: MNHNY and SVGAGI (reference sequence). This CDR3 contains 13 residues. The V gene end was trimmed by 6 bases and the J gene end by 5 bases; junction bases not matched to a gene: 3.

This chain joins TRBV30 and TRBJ2-7; D gene unclear. Trimming left V 3 bases short and J 7 bases short, with 13 bases between. Germline V CDR1 and CDR2: GTSNPN, SVGIG (reference sequence). The CDR3 contains 12 residues. This CDR3 reads CAWRPGPREQYF. The DNA of the CDR3 is TGTGCCTGGAGGCCTGGGCCCCGGGAGCAGTACTTC.

CDR3 sequence reads: CASSPREIYGYTF. The CDR3 region has the DNA TGTGCCAGTAGTCCCAGGGAAATCTATGGCTACACCTTC. The J gene is TRBJ1-2, the V gene TRBV19, with a possible D match to TRBD1 (5 bases). V lost 5 bases and J 4 bases, leaving 11 bases between the germline ends. The germline V gene encodes CDR1 LNHDA and CDR2 SQIVND (reference sequence). This CDR3 contains 13 residues.

This chain connects TRBV6-5 to TRBJ1-4, with TRBD1 as a possible D gene (5 bases). Germline V gives CDR1 MNHEY, CDR2 SVGAGI. This CDR3 comprises 13 residues. V was trimmed by 2 bases and J by 11 bases, leaving 12 bases between them. CDR3 nucleotide sequence: TGTGCCAGCAGTTACGGGGGGATGGGGAAACTGTTTTTT. Translating gives CASSYGGMGKLFF.

V gene TRBV30 combines with J gene TRBJ1-1, with D possibly being TRBD1 (6 bases). Trimming took off 5 bases at V and 7 bases at J, with 17 bases between the two ends. The CDR3 totals 13 residues. The germline CDR1 and CDR2 sequences are GTSNPN and SVGIG (reference sequence). The CDR3 DNA is TGTGCCTGGGTGCCAGGGGAGGGGGGTGAAGCTTTCTTT. Its translation is CAWVPGEGGEAFF.

The chain carries TRBV5-1 and TRBJ1-1, with D possibly being TRBD1 (5 bases). V was trimmed by 2 bases and J by 2 bases, leaving 10 bases between them. Germline CDR1 and CDR2: SGHRS and YFSETQ. The CDR3 consists of 14 residues. CDR3 nucleotides: TGCGCCAGCAGCTTCGACAGCCATAACACTGAAGCTTTCTTT. It encodes CASSFDSHNTEAFF.

The J gene is TRBJ1-1, the V gene TRBV5-1; no clear D. The CDR3 totals 14 residues. Germline V CDR1 and CDR2: SGHRS, YFSETQ. V lost 4 bases and J lost 2, with 12 bases in between. This CDR3 reads CASSLQTGNTEAFF. The CDR3 nucleotides are TGCGCCAGCAGCCTACAGACGGGAAACACTGAAGCTTTCTTT.

The chain combines TRBV4-1 with TRBJ2-1; D gene uncertain. From germline, CDR1 is MGHRA and CDR2 YSYEKL. This CDR3 has 13 residues. The ends were cut back, 4 bases at V and 5 bases at J, with 9 bases in the middle. The CDR3 region is CASSLNRDNEQFF. DNA for the CDR3: TGCGCCAGCAGCCTCAATAGAGACAATGAGCAGTTCTTC.

This rearrangement joins TRBV27 to TRBJ2-3; 16 bases line up with TRBD2. Germline assignment: CDR1 MNHEY and CDR2 SMNVEV (reference sequence). The CDR3 totals 17 residues. J lost 2 bases, V lost 5 bases, and 4 bases had no gene match. Here the CDR3 reads CASSRGLAGGITDTQYF. The CDR3 DNA reads as TGTGCCAGCAGTAGGGGACTAGCGGGAGGGATCACAGATACGCAGTATTTT.

In this sample, this clone turned up a few times. Written as DNA, the CDR3 is TGTGCCAGCAGCTTGCGGGGTACAGGGAACCCCTATGGCTACACCTTC. Its translation: CASSLRGTGNPYGYTF. The genes are TRBV5-4 and TRBJ1-2; D is perhaps TRBD1 (6 bases). The CDR3 runs to 16 residues. Per germline, CDR1 SGHNT and CDR2 YYREEE (reference sequence). V gave up 1 base and J gave up 4 bases, with 17 bases separating them.

V usage is TRBV6-5 and J usage is TRBJ2-3; TRBD1 might be the D (6 bases). V was clipped by 6 bases and J by 3 bases, with 13 bases between them. Germline V CDR1 and CDR2: MNHEY, SVGAGI. The CDR3 has 14 amino acids. The CDR3 here is CASSRGGATDTQYF. DNA of the CDR3: TGTGCCAGCAGCCGAGGGGGAGCTACAGATACGCAGTATTTT.

This chain uses TRBV9 with TRBJ2-1; TRBD2 matches 14 bases. After removal of 3 bases from V and 2 bases from J, the junction contained 13 bases not matched to a gene. The CDR3 sequence is 20 residues long. CDR1 and CDR2 (germline): SGDLS, YYNGEE. CDR3 residues: CASSAGTGTSGSIPYNEQFF. The CDR3 DNA reads as TGTGCCAGCAGCGCCGGAACCGGGACTAGCGGGAGTATCCCCTACAATGAGCAGTTCTTC.

The chain combines TRBV29-1 with TRBJ1-1, with D tentatively TRBD1 (6 bases). Trimming removed 6 bases at V and 1 base at J, with 9 bases between. The CDR3 is made up of 12 amino acids. Germline values: CDR1 SQVTM, CDR2 ANQGSEA. The CDR3 spells CSVAQGNTEAFF. In DNA form, the CDR3 reads TGCAGCGTGGCACAGGGGAACACTGAAGCTTTCTTT.

The rearrangement uses TRBV7-9 and TRBJ2-7; tentatively, D is TRBD1 (5 bases). Germline CDR1 SEHNR, CDR2 FQNEAQ (reference sequence). The V gene lost 1 base and the J gene lost 1 base, with 11 bases spanning the gap. The CDR3 is 15 amino acids. This chain's CDR3 is CASSLERGLSYEQYF. The DNA for the CDR3 is TGTGCCAGCAGCTTAGAAAGGGGCTTATCCTACGAGCAGTACTTC.

This rearrangement joins TRBV14 to TRBJ2-5; TRBD1 matches at 8 bases. This CDR3 region has 14 residues. Germline CDR1 is SGHDN and CDR2 is FVKESK. Unmatched junction bases numbered 7, after V lost 5 bases and J lost 5 bases. The CDR3 sequence is CASSDGQGTETQYF. CDR3 DNA sequence: TGTGCCAGCAGCGACGGACAGGGCACCGAGACCCAGTACTTC.